This TCR beta chain was sequenced during a study of CXCR3 chemokines and chemotherapy response in bladder cancer (dated by TCRdb to between 2020 and 2023). Some background on the complete study: The study set out to examine whether the activity of the CXCR3 chemokine system within tumors predicted response to chemotherapy in human bladder cancer.

CDR1 and CDR2, per the germline V gene (reference sequence), are DFQATT and SNEGSKA. V loses 0 bases, J loses 8 bases, and the germline ends lie 12 bases apart. The CDR3 starts with the cysteine, ends with the phenylalanine, and has 13 residues. Only the CDR3 portion is preserved as DNA: 39 bases, with reading frame beginning at the first base. To prepare the library, PCR was applied. TCRdb lists the instrument as Illumina HiSeq 2500. Starting from the raw public reads, TCRdb applied fastp trimming at Q25, assembled clones with MiXCR and retained in-frame beta chains. Duplicate CDR3 protein sequences are folded into a single record with the most common DNA and genes. This sample has about 8,900 distinct CDR3 sequences in its table, and 23% of those were observed once. 7.5% to 10% of the sample goes to the ten largest clones. This clonotype was found many times. Its antigen is not yet known. Per-base qualities were not stored, and no clone one base away is much larger.

The receptor comes from a human donor with bladder cancer that did not respond to neoadjuvant chemotherapy. The chain is made from TRBV20-1 and TRBJ2-3; no D gene call is confident. Sample collection occurred from a patient whose treatment included neoadjuvant chemotherapy. The CDR3 region has the sequence CSARDPGLPTQYF. The nucleotide sequence is given as TGCAGTGCTAGAGATCCGGGCTTACCTACGCAGTATTTT.